This TCR beta chain was recorded in a study of Ad26.COV2.S vaccination and SARS-CoV-2 variants. Study as a whole: In the study, Ad26.COV2.S was injected intramuscularly once, or twice 56 days apart.

As to treatment: about 20 received Ad26.COV2.S at low or high dose, single or two shots; 5 received placebo; per-sample allocation not given. Collection of the samples took place on day 63 after the first injection of vaccine or placebo. Assay used: immunoSEQ multiplex PCR; TCRdb lists only in-frame clones, some missing. The sample gives about 350,000 clones, around 90% of which show up once; 6.4% is in the top ten. There are 15 residues in the CDR3. Germline V gene lookup returns CDR1 SGHNT and CDR2 YYREEE (reference sequence). V was cut by 5 bases and J by 5 bases, with 19 bases left in between. This TCR came from a person aged 18-60 years who received the Ad26.COV2.S COVID-19 vaccine or a placebo. The source was peripheral blood, collected in a trial of Ad26.COV2.S vaccine versus placebo. The rearrangement joins TRBV5-4 to TRBJ2-5; D is possibly TRBD1 or TRBD2 (5 bases each). The CDR3 here is CASRLPGPPTETQYF. The CDR3 nucleotides read TGTGCCAGCAGATTGCCGGGACCCCCTACGGAGACCCAGTACTTC.